The text below deals with one T cell receptor (beta chain). The antigen is undetermined. It was with 60 Vbeta and 13 Jbeta primers that the PCR ran. The data were produced by immunoSEQ multiplex PCR, yet TCRdb's version contains in-frame clones alone and is incomplete. In the table there are 150,000 to 200,000 clones, roughly 82% of which are singletons. This specimen belongs to a study of cytomegalovirus exposure and HLA in healthy donors. Study-level findings and limits: Indistinguishable V segments, including TRBV6-2 and TRBV6-3, were excluded. Rarity characterized most TCR sequences, yet some public TCRs appeared in many donors.

Germline-derived CDR1 and CDR2 are SEHNR and FQNEAQ (reference sequence). The CDR3 has 13 residues. The V and J ends lost 7 bases and 4 bases respectively, with 13 bases between them. The source material was PBMCs. This sequence originates from a man aged 50 to 59 in good health and CMV-seropositive. The chain recombines TRBV7-9 with TRBJ1-1; D remains unclear. In DNA form, the CDR3 reads TGTGCCAGCACCCAAAAAGGGAGCACTGAAGCTTTCTTT. As protein: CASTQKGSTEAFF.